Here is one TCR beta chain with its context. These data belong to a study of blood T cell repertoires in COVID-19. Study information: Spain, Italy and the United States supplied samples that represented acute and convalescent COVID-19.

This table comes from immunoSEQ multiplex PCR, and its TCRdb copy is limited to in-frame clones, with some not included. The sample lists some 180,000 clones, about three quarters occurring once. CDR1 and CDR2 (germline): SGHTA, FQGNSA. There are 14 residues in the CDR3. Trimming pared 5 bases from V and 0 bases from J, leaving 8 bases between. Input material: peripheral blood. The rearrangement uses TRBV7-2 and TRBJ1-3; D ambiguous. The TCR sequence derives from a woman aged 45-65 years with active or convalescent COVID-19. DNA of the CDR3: TGTGCCAGCAGCCCCTTTTACTCTGGAAACACCATATATTTT. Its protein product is CASSPFYSGNTIYF.